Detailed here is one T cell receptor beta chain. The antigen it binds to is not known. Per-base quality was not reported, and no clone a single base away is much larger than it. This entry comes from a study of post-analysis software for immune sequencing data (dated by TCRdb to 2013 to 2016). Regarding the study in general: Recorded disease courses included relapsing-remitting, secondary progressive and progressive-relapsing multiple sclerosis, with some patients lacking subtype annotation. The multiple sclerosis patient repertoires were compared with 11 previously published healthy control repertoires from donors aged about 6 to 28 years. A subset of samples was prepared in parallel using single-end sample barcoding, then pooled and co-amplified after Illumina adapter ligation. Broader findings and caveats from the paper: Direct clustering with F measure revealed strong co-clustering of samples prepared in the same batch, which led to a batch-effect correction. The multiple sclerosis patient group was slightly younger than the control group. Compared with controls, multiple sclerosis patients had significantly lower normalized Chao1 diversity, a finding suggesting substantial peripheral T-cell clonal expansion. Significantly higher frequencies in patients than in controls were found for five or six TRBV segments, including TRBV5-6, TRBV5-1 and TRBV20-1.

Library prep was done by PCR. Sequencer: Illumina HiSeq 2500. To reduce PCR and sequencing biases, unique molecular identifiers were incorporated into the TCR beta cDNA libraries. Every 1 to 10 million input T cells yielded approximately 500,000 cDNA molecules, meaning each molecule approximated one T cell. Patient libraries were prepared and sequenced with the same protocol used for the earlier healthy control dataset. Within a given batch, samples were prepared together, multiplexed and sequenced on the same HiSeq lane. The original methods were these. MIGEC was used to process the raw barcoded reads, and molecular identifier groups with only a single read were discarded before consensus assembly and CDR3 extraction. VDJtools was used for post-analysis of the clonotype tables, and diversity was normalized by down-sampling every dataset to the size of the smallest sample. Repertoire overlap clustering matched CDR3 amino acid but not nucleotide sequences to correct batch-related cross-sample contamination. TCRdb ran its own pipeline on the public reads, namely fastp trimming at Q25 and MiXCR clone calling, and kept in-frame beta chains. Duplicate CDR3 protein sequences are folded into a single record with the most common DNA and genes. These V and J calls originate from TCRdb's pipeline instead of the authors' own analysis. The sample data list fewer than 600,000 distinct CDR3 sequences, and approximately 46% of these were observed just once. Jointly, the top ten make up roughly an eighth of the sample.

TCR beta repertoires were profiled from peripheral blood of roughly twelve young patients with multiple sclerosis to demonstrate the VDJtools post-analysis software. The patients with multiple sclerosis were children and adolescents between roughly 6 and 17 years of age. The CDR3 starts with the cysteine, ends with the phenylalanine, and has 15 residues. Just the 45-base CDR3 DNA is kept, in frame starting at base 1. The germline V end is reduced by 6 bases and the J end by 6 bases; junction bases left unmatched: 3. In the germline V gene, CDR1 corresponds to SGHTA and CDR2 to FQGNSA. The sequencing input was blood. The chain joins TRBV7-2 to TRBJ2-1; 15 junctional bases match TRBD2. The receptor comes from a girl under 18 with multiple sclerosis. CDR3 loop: CASRAGLAGGNEQFF. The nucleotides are TGTGCCAGCAGGGCGGGACTAGCGGGGGGCAATGAGCAGTTCTTC.